The 9 T cell receptor beta chains below all came from one sample that was sequenced in a study of shared clonotypes between healthy human individuals. Naive CD8 cells comprised CD45RO-negative, CCR7-positively selected cells, excluding terminally differentiated effector memory CD45RA+ cells. Only in-frame clones appear in the TCRdb table, and some are missing; sequencing was by immunoSEQ multiplex PCR. This sample has a few million clones, with roughly 95% found just once. Sequencing input: naive CD8+ T cells from PBMCs. These TCRs come from a man younger than 35 in good health. Some clones in this sample may be carry-over from other donors' samples.

This chain joins TRBV6-5 and TRBJ1-2, with 8 bases fitting TRBD1. CDR3 size: 15 residues. Trimming cost V 4 bases and J 3 bases; bases outside gene matches: 7. In germline, CDR1 is MNHEY, CDR2 SVGAGI. The CDR3 region is CASSWRQGKDYGYTF. The CDR3 nucleotides read TGTGCCAGCAGTTGGAGACAGGGGAAGGACTATGGCTACACCTTC.

Points on this clone: Different DNA sequences within this sample yield the same CDR3. V is TRBV5-6 and J is TRBJ1-2, with D possibly being TRBD1 (5 bases). Trimming shortened V by 0 bases and J by 8 bases, and 11 bases separated the two germline ends. CDR3 length equals 13 residues. CDR1 is SGHDT, CDR2 YYEEEE, per germline. The CDR3 sequence: CASSLGQGDGYTF. CDR3 in DNA: TGTGCCAGCAGCTTGGGCCAGGGTGACGGCTACACCTTC.

The chain has TRBV7-9 and TRBJ2-7; a weak D match, TRBD2 (6 bases). The CDR3 runs 13 residues. V dropped 5 bases and J dropped 3 bases, with 11 bases sitting between them. Germline CDR1 is SEHNR and CDR2 is FQNEAQ (reference sequence). As DNA, the CDR3 is TGTGCCAGCAGCCCCGCGGGAAACTACGAGCAGTACTTC. This translates into CASSPAGNYEQYF.

This rearrangement joins TRBV28 to TRBJ1-5, with D unclear. Germline lookup yields CDR1 MDHEN and CDR2 SYDVKM. The V end was cut by 2 bases, the J end by 3 bases, with 11 bases between. This CDR3 contains 15 residues. CDR3 amino acids: CASSLRPLNNQPQHF. The CDR3 DNA reads as TGTGCCAGCAGTTTACGGCCCCTAAACAATCAGCCCCAGCATTTT.

This chain joins TRBV5-1 and TRBJ2-1; D remains ambiguous. The CDR3 consists of 12 residues. Trimming left V 9 bases short and J 6 bases short, with 13 bases between. Germline CDR1 reads SGHRS; CDR2 reads YFSETQ. CDR3 DNA: TGCGCCACCCGTGCCGCCCGCAATGAGCAGTTCTTC. It encodes CATRAARNEQFF.

This clone appeared a few times. The sample carries other DNA sequences with the same CDR3. CDR3 DNA sequence: TGTGCCAGCAGTTTAGGCTCTGAAGCTTTCTTT. It encodes CASSLGSEAFF. This sequence joins TRBV27 and TRBJ1-1; no clear D. The ends were cut back, 2 bases at V and 6 bases at J, with 4 bases in the middle. The CDR3 covers 11 residues. CDR1 is MNHEY and CDR2 is SMNVEV in the germline V gene (reference sequence).

The chain is built from TRBV7-3 and TRBJ2-7, with 12 bases fitting TRBD2. The CDR3 covers 17 residues. Germline V CDR1 and CDR2: SGHTA, FQGTGA. The V gene end was trimmed by 1 base and the J gene end by 2 bases; junction bases not matched to a gene: 6. CDR3 DNA sequence: TGTGCCAGCAGCTTAAAGGGGGGACTAGCGGGTACCTACGAGCAGTACTTC. This encodes CASSLKGGLAGTYEQYF.

The chain combines TRBV2 with TRBJ1-3; perhaps TRBD1 as D (5 bases). CDR3 length equals 14 residues. Between the trimmed V and J ends, which lost 7 bases and 6 bases, there was a span of 16 bases. CDR1 and CDR2 (germline): SNHLY, FYNNEI. The CDR3 coding sequence is TGTGCCAGCATCCGGACATCGGCGAAAAACACCATATATTTT. Translated, it gives CASIRTSAKNTIYF.

The chain employs TRBV6-6 and TRBJ2-1, with D unresolved. Trimming cost V 6 bases and J 10 bases, with 10 bases left between them. There are 11 residues in the CDR3. Germline V gene lookup returns CDR1 MNHNY and CDR2 SVGAGI (reference sequence). The CDR3 sequence is CASSYIWEQFF. The CDR3 DNA reads as TGTGCCAGCAGCTACATATGGGAGCAGTTCTTC.